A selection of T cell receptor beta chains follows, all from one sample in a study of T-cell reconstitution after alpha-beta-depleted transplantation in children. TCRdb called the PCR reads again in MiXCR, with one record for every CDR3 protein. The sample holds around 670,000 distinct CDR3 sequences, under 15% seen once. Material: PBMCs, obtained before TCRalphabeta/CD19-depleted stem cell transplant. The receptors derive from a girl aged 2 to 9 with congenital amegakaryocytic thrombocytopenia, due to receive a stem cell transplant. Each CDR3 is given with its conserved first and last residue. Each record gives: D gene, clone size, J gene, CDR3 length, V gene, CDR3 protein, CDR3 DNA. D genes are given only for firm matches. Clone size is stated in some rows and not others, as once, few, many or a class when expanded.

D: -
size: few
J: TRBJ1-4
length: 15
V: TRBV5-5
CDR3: CASSLAPQFREKLFF
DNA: TGTGCCAGCAGCCTTGCCCCCCAATTTCGAGAAAAACTGTTTTTT

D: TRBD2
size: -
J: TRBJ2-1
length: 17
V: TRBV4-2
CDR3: CASSQAQGLAGIGEQFF
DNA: TGTGCCAGCAGCCAAGCCCAGGGACTAGCGGGTATTGGTGAGCAGTTCTTC

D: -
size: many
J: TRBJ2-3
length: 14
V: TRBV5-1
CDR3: CASSLTNPRDTQYF
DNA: TGCGCCAGCAGCTTGACTAACCCCAGGGATACGCAGTATTTT

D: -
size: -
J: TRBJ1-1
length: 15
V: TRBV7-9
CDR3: CASSSPQGLNTEAFF
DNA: TGTGCCAGCAGCTCACCTCAGGGGCTGAACACTGAAGCTTTCTTT

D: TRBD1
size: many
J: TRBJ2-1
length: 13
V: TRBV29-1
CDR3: CSVTGQGGNEQFF
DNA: TGCAGCGTTACAGGACAGGGGGGCAATGAGCAGTTCTTC

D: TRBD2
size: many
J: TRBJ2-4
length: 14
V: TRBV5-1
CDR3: CASSSRLGEGIQYF
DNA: TGCGCCAGCAGCTCGCGACTGGGGGAGGGCATTCAGTACTTC

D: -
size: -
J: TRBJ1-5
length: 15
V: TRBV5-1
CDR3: CASSLYGDSNQPQHF
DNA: TGCGCCAGCAGCTTGTACGGTGATAGCAATCAGCCCCAGCATTTT

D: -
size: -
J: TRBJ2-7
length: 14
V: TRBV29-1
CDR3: CSPENGALSYEQYF
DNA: TGCAGCCCCGAAAATGGGGCCCTTTCCTACGAGCAGTACTTC

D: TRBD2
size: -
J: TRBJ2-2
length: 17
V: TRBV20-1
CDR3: CSARDPTSGSLSGELFF
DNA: TGCAGTGCTAGAGATCCGACTAGCGGGAGTTTATCGGGGGAGCTGTTTTTT

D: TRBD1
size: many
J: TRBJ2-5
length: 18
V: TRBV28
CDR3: CASYSSAIGQGGTETQYF
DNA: TGTGCCAGCTATTCCTCGGCGATTGGACAGGGTGGGACAGAGACCCAGTACTTC

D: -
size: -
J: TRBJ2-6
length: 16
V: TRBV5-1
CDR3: CASSRPGDSGANVLTF
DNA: TGCGCCAGCAGTCGGCCGGGTGACTCTGGGGCCAACGTCCTGACTTTC

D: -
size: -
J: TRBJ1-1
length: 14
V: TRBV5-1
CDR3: CASSLGGGLAEAFF
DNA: TGCGCCAGCAGCTTGGGGGGGGGCCTCGCTGAAGCTTTCTTT

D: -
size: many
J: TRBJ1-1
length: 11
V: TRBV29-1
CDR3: CSARPPTEAFF
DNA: TGCAGCGCAAGACCCCCTACTGAAGCTTTCTTT

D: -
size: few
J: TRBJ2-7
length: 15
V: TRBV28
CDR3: CASSRRTPNPYEQYF
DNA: TGTGCCAGCAGTAGAAGGACCCCTAACCCCTACGAGCAGTACTTC

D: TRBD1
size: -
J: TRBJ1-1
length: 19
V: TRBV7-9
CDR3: CASSSDILGTGDMNTEAFF
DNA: TGTGCCAGCAGTTCGGACATACTCGGGACAGGGGACATGAACACTGAAGCTTTCTTT

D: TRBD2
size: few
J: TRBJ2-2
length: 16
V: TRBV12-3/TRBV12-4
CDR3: CASSPRGSGGTGELFF
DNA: TGTGCCAGCAGTCCAAGGGGAAGCGGGGGCACCGGGGAGCTGTTTTTT

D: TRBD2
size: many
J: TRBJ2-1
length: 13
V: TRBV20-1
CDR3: CSGSEGSYNEQFF
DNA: TGTAGCGGGAGCGAGGGCTCCTACAATGAGCAGTTCTTC

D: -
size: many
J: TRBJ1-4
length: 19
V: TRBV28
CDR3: CASSRGVQVRHATNEKLFF
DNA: TGTGCCAGCAGCCGCGGGGTGCAGGTCCGCCACGCAACTAATGAAAAACTGTTTTTT

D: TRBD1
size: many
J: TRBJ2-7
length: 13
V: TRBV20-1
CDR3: CSATTGNSYEQYF
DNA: TGCAGTGCTACGACAGGGAACTCCTACGAGCAGTACTTC

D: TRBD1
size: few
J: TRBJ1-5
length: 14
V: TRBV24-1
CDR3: CATGGTGGMEPQHF
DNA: TGTGCCACCGGGGGGACAGGGGGGATGGAGCCCCAGCATTTT

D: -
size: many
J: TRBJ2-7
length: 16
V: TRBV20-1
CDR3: CSAVGDSRGVTYEQYF
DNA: TGCAGTGCGGTGGGGGACTCACGTGGGGTAACCTACGAGCAGTACTTC

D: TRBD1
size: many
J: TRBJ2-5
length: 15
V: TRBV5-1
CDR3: CASSFRDRAPETQYF
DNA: TGCGCCAGCAGCTTTCGGGACAGGGCTCCAGAGACCCAGTACTTC

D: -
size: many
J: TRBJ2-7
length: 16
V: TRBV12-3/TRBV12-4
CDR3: CASSLAPRRIPYEQYF
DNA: TGTGCCAGCAGTTTAGCGCCCAGGAGGATCCCTTACGAGCAGTACTTC

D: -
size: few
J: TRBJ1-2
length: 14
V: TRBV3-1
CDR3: CASSRDMTQYGYTF
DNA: TGTGCCAGCAGCCGGGACATGACCCAGTATGGCTACACCTTC

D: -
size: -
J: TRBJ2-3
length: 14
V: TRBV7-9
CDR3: CASSSQRATDTQYF
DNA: TGTGCCAGCAGCTCCCAAAGGGCGACGGATACGCAGTATTTT

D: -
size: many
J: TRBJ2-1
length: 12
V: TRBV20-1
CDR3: CSATVVRNEQFF
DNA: TGCAGTGCTACAGTAGTGAGGAATGAGCAGTTCTTC

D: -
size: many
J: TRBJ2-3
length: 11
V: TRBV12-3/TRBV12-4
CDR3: CASRVGPTQYF
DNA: TGTGCCAGCAGGGTGGGTCCCACGCAGTATTTT

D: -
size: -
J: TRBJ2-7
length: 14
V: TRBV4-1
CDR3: CASAKFQDSYEQYF
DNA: TGCGCCAGCGCCAAGTTCCAGGACTCCTACGAGCAGTACTTC

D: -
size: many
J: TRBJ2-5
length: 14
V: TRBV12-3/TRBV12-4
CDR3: CASTQGLIQETQYF
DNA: TGTGCCAGCACCCAGGGGCTGATCCAAGAGACCCAGTACTTC

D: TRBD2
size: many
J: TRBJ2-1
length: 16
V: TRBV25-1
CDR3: CASSDGGRKAYNEQFF
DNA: TGTGCCAGCAGTGACGGGGGGAGGAAAGCCTACAATGAGCAGTTCTTC

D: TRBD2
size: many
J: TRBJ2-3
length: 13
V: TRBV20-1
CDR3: CSACGLAPDTQYF
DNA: TGCAGTGCTTGCGGACTAGCCCCAGATACGCAGTATTTT

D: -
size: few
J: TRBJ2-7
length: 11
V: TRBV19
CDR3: CASKSYYEQYF
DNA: TGTGCCAGTAAGAGCTACTACGAGCAGTACTTC

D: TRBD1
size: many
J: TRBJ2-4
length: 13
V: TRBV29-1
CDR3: CSVGTASGVIQYF
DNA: TGCAGCGTGGGGACAGCGTCAGGGGTCATTCAGTACTTC

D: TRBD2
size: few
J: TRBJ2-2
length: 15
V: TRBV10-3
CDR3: CAILGTSGKSGELFF
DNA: TGTGCCATCCTAGGGACTAGCGGGAAGTCCGGGGAGCTGTTTTTT

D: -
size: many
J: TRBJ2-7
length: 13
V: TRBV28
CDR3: CASSFYRSYEQYF
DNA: TGTGCCAGCAGTTTCTACAGGTCCTACGAGCAGTACTTC

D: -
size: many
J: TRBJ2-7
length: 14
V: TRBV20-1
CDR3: CSAREVPFPYEQYF
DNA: TGCAGTGCTAGAGAAGTCCCCTTCCCTTACGAGCAGTACTTC

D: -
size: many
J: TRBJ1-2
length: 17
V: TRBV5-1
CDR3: CASSLAGGREANYGYTF
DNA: TGCGCCAGCAGCTTGGCCGGGGGAAGGGAAGCTAACTATGGCTACACCTTC

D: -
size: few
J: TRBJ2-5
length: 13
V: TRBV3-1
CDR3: CASSQEVQETQYF
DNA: TGTGCCAGCAGCCAAGAGGTCCAAGAGACCCAGTACTTC

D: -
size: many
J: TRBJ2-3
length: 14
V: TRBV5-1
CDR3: CASSLAVDTDTQYF
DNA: TGCGCCAGCAGCTTGGCCGTAGACACAGATACGCAGTATTTT

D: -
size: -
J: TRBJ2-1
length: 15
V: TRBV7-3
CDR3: CASSLTSTIYNEQFF
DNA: TGTGCCAGCAGCTTAACCTCTACGATTTACAATGAGCAGTTCTTC

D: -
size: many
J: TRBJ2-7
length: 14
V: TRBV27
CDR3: CASNHGGAFYEQYF
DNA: TGTGCCAGCAATCACGGAGGGGCTTTCTACGAGCAGTACTTC

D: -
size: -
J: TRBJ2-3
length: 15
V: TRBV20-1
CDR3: CSARDRRRTLGTQYF
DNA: TGCAGTGCTAGAGATCGACGGCGAACTCTGGGTACGCAGTATTTT